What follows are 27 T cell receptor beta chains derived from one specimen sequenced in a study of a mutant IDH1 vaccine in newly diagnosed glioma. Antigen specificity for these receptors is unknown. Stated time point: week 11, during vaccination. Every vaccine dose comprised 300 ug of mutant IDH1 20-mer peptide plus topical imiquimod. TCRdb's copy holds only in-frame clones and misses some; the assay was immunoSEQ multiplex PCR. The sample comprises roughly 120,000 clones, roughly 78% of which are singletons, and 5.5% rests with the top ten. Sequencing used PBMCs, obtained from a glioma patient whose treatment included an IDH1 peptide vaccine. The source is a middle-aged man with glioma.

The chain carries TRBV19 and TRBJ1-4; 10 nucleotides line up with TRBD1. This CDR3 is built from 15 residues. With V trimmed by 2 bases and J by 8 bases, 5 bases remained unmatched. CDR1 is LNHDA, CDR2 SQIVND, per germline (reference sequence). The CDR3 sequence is CASSIPGQGMEKLFF. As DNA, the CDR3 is TGTGCCAGTAGTATACCGGGACAGGGGATGGAAAAACTGTTTTTT.

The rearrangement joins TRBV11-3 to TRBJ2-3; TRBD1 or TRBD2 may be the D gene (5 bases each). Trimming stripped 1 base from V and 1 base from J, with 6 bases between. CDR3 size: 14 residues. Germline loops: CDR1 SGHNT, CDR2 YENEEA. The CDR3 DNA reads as TGTGCCAGCAGCTTAGCGGGGCGCACAGATACGCAGTATTTT. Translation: CASSLAGRTDTQYF.

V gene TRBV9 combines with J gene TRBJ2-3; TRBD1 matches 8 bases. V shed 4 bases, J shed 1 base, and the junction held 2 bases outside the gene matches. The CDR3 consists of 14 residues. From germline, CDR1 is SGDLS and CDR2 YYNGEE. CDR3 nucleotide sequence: TGTGCCAGCAGCCAGGACAGGGGCACAGATACGCAGTATTTT. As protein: CASSQDRGTDTQYF. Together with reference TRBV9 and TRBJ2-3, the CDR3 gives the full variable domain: DSGVTQTPKHLITATGQRVTLRCSPRSGDLSVYWYQQSLDQGLQFLIQYYNGEERAKGNILERFSAQQFPDLHSELNLSSLELGDSALYFCASSQDRGTDTQYFGPGTRLTVL.

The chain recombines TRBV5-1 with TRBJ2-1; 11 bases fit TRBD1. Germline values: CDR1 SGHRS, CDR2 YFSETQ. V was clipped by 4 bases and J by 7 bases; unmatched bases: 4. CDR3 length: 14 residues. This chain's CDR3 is CASSVDRGRNEQFF. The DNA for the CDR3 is TGCGCCAGCAGCGTGGACAGGGGGCGGAATGAGCAGTTCTTC.

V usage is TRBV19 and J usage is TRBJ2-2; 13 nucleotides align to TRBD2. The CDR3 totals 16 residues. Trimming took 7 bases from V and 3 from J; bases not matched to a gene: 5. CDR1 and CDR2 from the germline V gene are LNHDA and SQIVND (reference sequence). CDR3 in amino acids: CASMRGLAGHTGELFF. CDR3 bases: TGTGCCAGTATGAGGGGACTAGCGGGACACACCGGGGAGCTGTTTTTT.

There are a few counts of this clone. CDR3 coding DNA: TGTGCCATCAGTGATAGTGACCTTGATGGCTACACCTTC. This gives the protein CAISDSDLDGYTF. V and J are TRBV10-3 and TRBJ1-2; D gene unclear. The CDR3 is 13 amino acids. Germline CDR1 and CDR2: ENHRY and SYGVKD. The V and J ends lost 3 bases and 6 bases respectively, with 11 bases between them.

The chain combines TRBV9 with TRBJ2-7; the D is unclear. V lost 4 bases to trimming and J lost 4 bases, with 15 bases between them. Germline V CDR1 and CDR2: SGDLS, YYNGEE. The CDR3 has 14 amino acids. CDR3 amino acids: CASSTGPQGYEQYF. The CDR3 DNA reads TGTGCCAGCAGCACCGGGCCTCAAGGATACGAGCAGTACTTC. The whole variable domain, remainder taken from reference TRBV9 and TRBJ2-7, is DSGVTQTPKHLITATGQRVTLRCSPRSGDLSVYWYQQSLDQGLQFLIQYYNGEERAKGNILERFSAQQFPDLHSELNLSSLELGDSALYFCASSTGPQGYEQYFGPGTRLTVT.

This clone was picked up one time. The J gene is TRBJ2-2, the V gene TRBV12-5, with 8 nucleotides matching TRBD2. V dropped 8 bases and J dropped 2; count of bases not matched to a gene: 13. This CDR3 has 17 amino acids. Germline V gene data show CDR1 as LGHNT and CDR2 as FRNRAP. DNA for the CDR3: TGTGCTAGTTGTCCACCCCAGGCGGGAGGAAACACCGGGGAGCTGTTTTTT. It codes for CASCPPQAGGNTGELFF.

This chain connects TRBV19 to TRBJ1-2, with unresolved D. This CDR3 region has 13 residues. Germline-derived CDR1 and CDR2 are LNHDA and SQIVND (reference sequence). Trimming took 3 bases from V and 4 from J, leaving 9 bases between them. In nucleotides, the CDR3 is TGTGCCAGTAGTATGGAGGGTCTCTATGGCTACACCTTC. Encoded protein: CASSMEGLYGYTF.

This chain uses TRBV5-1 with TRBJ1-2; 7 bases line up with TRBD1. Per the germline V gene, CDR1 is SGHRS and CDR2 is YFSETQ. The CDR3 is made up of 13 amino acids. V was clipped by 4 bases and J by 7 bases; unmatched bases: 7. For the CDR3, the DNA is TGCGCCAGCAGCCGGGACAGCCTGGGTGGCTACACCTTC. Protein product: CASSRDSLGGYTF.

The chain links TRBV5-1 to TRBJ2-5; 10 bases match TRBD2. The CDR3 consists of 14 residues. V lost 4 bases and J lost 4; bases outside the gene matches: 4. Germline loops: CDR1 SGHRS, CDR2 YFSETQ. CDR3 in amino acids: CASSEAGGRETQYF. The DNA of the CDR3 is TGCGCCAGCAGCGAAGCGGGGGGGCGAGAGACCCAGTACTTC.

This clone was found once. The CDR3 region has the DNA TGTGCCAGCAGTGAAGGGAGGTCCTACAATGAGCAGTTCTTC. Its protein product is CASSEGRSYNEQFF. The chain is built from TRBV2 and TRBJ2-1; TRBD2 is a possible D gene (5 bases). V lost 1 base and J 1 base, leaving 5 bases between the germline ends. The CDR3 covers 14 residues. Germline CDR1 SNHLY, CDR2 FYNNEI. The whole variable domain, filled in from reference TRBV2 and TRBJ2-1, reads EPEVTQTPSHQVTQMGQEVILRCVPISNHLYFYWYRQILGQKVEFLVSFYNNEISEKSEIFDDQFSVERPDGSNFTLKIRSTKLEDSAMYFCASSEGRSYNEQFFGPGTRLTVL.

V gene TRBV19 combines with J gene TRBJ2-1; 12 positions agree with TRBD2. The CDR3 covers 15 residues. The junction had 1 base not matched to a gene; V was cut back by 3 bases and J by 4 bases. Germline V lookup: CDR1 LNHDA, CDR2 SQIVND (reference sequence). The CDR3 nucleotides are TGTGCCAGTAGTATGCTAGCGGGGGGGTACAATGAGCAGTTCTTC. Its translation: CASSMLAGGYNEQFF.

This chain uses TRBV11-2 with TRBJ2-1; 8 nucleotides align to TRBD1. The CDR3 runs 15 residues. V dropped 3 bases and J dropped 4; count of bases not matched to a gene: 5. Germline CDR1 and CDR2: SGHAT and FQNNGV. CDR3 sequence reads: CASSFGQGLYNEQFF. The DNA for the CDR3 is TGTGCCAGCAGCTTCGGACAGGGCCTATACAATGAGCAGTTCTTC.

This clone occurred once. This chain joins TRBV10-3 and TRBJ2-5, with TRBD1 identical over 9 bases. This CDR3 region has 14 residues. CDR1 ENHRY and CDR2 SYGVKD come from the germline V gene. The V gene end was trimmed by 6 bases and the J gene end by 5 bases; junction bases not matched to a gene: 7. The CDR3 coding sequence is TGTGCCATCAGGTCCGACAGGGGGATGGAGACCCAGTACTTC. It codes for CAIRSDRGMETQYF.

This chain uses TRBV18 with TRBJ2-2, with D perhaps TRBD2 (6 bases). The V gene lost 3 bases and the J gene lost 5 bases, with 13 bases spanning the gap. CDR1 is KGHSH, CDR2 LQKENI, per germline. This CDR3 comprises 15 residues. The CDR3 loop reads CASSPTTGRTGELFF. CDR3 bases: TGTGCCAGCTCACCTACCACGGGGAGGACCGGGGAGCTGTTTTTT.

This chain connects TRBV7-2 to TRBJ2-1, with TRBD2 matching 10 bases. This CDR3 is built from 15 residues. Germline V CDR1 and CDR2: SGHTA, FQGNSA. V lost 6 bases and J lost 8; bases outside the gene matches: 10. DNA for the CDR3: TGTGCCAGCAGGGAAGCGGGAGGGCCTTTCTATGAGCAGTTCTTC. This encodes CASREAGGPFYEQFF.

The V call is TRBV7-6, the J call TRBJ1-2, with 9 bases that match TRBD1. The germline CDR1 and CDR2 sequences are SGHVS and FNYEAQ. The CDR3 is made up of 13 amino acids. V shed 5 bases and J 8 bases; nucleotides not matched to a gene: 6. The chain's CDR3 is CASSAQGQGGYTF. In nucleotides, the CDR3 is TGTGCCAGCAGCGCCCAGGGACAGGGAGGCTACACCTTC.

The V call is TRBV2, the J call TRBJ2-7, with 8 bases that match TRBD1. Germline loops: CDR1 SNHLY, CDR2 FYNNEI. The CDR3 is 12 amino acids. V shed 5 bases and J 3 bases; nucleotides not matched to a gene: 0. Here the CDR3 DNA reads TGTGCCAGCAGTACAGGGGGCTACGAGCAGTACTTC. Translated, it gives CASSTGGYEQYF.

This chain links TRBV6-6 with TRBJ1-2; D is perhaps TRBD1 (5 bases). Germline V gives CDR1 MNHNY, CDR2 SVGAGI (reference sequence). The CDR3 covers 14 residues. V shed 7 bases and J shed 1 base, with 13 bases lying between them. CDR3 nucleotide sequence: TGTGCCAGCACGTCGGGGGTTAGTAACTATGGCTACACCTTC. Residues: CASTSGVSNYGYTF.

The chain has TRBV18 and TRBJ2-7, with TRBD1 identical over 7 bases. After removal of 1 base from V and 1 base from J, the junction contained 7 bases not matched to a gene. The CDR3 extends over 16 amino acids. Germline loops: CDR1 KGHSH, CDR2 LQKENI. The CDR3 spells CASSPRPPGQSYEQYF. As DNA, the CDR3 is TGTGCCAGCTCACCACGCCCACCGGGACAGTCCTACGAGCAGTACTTC.

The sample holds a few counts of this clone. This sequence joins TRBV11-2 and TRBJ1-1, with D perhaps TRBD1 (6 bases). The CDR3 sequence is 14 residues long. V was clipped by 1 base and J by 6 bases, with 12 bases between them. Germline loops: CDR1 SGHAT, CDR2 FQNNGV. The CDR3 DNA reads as TGTGCCAGCAGCTTAGCCCCACAGGGCGCTGAAGCTTTCTTT. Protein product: CASSLAPQGAEAFF. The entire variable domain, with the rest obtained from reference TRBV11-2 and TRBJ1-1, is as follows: EAGVAQSPRYKIIEKRQSVAFWCNPISGHATLYWYQQILGQGPKLLIQFQNNGVVDDSQLPKDRFSAERLKGVDSTLKIQPAKLEDSAVYLCASSLAPQGAEAFFGQGTRLTVV.

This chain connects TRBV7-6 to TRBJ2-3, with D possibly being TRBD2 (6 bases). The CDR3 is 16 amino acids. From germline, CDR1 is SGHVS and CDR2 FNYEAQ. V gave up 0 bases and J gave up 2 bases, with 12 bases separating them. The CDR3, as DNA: TGTGCCAGCAGCTTAGCCCCTAGCGAGATCACAGATACGCAGTATTTT. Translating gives CASSLAPSEITDTQYF.

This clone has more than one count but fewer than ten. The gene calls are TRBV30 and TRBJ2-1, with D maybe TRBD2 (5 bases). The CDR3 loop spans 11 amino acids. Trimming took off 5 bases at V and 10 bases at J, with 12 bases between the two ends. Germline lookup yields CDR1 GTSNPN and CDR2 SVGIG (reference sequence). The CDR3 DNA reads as TGTGCCTGGGGTCCCGGGATGGAGCAGTTCTTC. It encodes CAWGPGMEQFF.

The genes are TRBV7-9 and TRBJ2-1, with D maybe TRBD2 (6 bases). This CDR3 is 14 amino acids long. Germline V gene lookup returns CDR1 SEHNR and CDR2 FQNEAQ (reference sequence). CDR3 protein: CTTRGGASDNEQFF. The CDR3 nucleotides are TGTACTACAAGGGGCGGGGCCTCAGACAATGAGCAGTTCTTC.

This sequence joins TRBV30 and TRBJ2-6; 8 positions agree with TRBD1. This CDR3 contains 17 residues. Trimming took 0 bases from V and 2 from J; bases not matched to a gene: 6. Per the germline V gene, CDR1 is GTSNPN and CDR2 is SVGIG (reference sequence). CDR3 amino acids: CAWSVGQGAAGANVLTF. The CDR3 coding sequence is TGTGCCTGGAGTGTAGGACAGGGAGCAGCTGGGGCCAACGTCCTGACTTTC.

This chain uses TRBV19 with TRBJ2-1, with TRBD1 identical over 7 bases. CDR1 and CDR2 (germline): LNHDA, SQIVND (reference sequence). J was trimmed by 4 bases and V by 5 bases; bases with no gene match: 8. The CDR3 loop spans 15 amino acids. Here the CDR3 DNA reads TGTGCCAGTAGTCCAACAGGGGCCGCTTACAATGAGCAGTTCTTC. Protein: CASSPTGAAYNEQFF.